The sequence of this T cell receptor beta chain was determined in a study of blood T cells in healthy people across ages. Primers used in a second PCR of roughly 6 to 11 cycles were a sample-barcoded 5' primer and a J-beta primer mix. TCRdb independently ran MiXCR on the 5' RACE reads; one entry per CDR3 protein. The sample lists more than 500,000 distinct CDR3 sequences, 25% to 30% occurring once. V lost 6 bases, J lost 4 bases, and 19 bases lay in between. The CDR3 consists of 16 residues. Sequencing used blood. The genes are TRBV12-3 or TRBV12-4 and TRBJ2-1; tentative D call: TRBD2 (7 bases). This clonotype was sampled from a woman in her 70s in good health. The CDR3 DNA sequence: TGTGCCAGCAGCTCCTTCCGGGGGGCGCGATACAATGAGCAGTTCTTC. This sequence encodes CASSSFRGARYNEQFF.